The source of this T cell receptor (beta chain) is a study of post-analysis software for immune sequencing data. cDNA libraries for TCR beta contained unique molecular identifiers. TCRdb passed the PCR reads through MiXCR, listing each CDR3 protein once. The table has about 760,000 distinct CDR3 sequences, 25% to 30% seen once. About this clonotype itself: What it binds is not known.

Findings and limits, study-wide: The authors found that F measure strongly co-clustered same-batch samples.

The sequenced sample consisted of blood. This TCR derives from a girl aged 5-17 years with multiple sclerosis.

The CDR3 bases are TGCGCCAGCAGCCAAGGTTCGACAGGGGCCTACGAGCAGTACTTC. Protein product: CASSQGSTGAYEQYF. The rearrangement links TRBV4-3 to TRBJ2-7; 8 bases fit TRBD1. From germline, CDR1 is LGHNA and CDR2 YSLEER. V shed 1 base and J 2 bases; nucleotides not matched to a gene: 4. The CDR3 totals 15 residues.